The present entry profiles one T cell receptor beta chain with its context. Its antigen is not identified. CDR1 and CDR2 (germline): LGHNT, FRNRAP. V dropped 6 bases and J dropped 4; count of bases not matched to a gene: 5. This CDR3 has 15 amino acids. These data are taken from a study of cytomegalovirus exposure and HLA in healthy donors. Findings and limits, study-wide: Specificity of a few CMV-associated chains for CMV antigens was verified in vitro. Despite most TCR sequences being rare, some public TCRs occurred in many donors.

This table comes from immunoSEQ multiplex PCR, and its TCRdb copy is limited to in-frame clones, with some not included. The sample lists about 180,000 clones, roughly 85% occurring once. These donors were members of the approximately 110-subject validation cohort, a group separate from the approximately 670-subject first cohort. J is TRBJ2-1 and V is TRBV12-5, with 11 positions matching TRBD1. The TCR comes from a young man in good health and CMV-seropositive. The sequencing input was PBMCs. CDR3 region: CASGAGTGGYNEQFF. As DNA, the CDR3 is TGTGCTAGTGGGGCCGGGACAGGGGGTTACAATGAGCAGTTCTTC. Full variable domain (rest looked up from reference TRBV12-5 and TRBJ2-1): DARVTQTPRHKVTEMGQEVTMRCQPILGHNTVFWYRQTMMQGLELLAYFRNRAPLDDSGMPKDRFSAEMPDATLATLKIQPSEPRDSAVYFCASGAGTGGYNEQFFGPGTRLTVL.